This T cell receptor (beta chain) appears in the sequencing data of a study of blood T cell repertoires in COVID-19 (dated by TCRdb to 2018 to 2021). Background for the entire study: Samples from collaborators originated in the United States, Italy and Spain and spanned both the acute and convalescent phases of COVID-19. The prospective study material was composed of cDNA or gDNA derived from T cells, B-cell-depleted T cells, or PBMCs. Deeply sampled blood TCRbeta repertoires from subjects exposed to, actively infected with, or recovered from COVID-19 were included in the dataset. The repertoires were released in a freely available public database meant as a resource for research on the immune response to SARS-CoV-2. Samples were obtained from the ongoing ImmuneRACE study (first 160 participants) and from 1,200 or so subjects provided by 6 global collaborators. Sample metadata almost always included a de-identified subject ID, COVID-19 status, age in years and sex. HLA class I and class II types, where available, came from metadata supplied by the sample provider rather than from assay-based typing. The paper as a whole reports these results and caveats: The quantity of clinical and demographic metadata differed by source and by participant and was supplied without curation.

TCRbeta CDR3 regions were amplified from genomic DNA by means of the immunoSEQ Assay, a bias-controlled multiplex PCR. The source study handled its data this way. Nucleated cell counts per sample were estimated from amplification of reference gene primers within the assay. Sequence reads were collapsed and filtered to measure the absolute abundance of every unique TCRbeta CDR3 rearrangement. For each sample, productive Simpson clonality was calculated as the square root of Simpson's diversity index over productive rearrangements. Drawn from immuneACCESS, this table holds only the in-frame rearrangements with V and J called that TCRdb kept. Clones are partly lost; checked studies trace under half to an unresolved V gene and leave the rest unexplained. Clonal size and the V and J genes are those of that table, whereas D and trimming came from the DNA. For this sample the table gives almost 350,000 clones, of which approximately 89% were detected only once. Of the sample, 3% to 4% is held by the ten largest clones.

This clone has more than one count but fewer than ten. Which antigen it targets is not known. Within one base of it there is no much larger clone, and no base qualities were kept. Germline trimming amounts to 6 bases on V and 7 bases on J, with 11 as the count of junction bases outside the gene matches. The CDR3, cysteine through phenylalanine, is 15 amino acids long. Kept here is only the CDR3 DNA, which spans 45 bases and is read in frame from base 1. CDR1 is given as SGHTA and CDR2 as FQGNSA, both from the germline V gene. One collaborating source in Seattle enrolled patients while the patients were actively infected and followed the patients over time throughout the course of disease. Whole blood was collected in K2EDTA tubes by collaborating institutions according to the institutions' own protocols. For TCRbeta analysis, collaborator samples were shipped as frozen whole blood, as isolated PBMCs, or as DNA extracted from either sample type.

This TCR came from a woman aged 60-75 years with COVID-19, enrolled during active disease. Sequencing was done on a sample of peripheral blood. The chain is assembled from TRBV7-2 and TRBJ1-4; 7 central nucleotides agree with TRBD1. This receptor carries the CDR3 CASRTGVGFGEKLFF. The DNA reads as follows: TGTGCCAGCAGAACAGGGGTAGGATTTGGTGAAAAACTGTTTTTT.